The rows below give T cell receptor beta chains drawn from one sample of a study of OX40 agonist ivuxolimab in advanced cancers. The repertoire was sequenced with immunoSEQ multiplex PCR; TCRdb's copy has only in-frame clones and lacks some. The sample has 35,000 to 50,000 clones, 75% to 90% seen once; the top ten hold 30% to 35%. Sequenced here: CD4+ or CD8+ T cells sorted from blood, sampled in a trial of the OX40 agonist ivuxolimab. Receptors originate from an adult with an advanced solid tumor such as melanoma, head and neck, liver or kidney cancer. The CDR3 runs from the conserved cysteine through the conserved F or W. Fields, in order: V gene, J gene, CDR3 protein.

TRBV6-1,TRBJ1-5,CASTRQGGNQPQHF
TRBV28,TRBJ1-2,CASTSPGGDGYTF
TRBV4-1,TRBJ2-7,CASSQEGYYEQYF
TRBV30,TRBJ2-2,CAWRDLGLVTGELFF
TRBV19,TRBJ1-5,CASVRGNQPQHF
TRBV19,TRBJ1-5,CASSITGGVGQPQHF
TRBV4-1,TRBJ2-7,CASSQVGQRDEQYF
TRBV4-1,TRBJ1-5,CASSQHRQGGSAPAF
TRBV7-9,TRBJ2-5,CASSYQETQYF
TRBV7-9,TRBJ2-1,CASSRGRNNEQFF
TRBV19,TRBJ2-7,CASSIAGQGAYEQYF
TRBV6-5,TRBJ2-1,CASSRFSYNEQFF
TRBV20-1,TRBJ2-7,CSAADRREQYF
TRBV5-1,TRBJ2-2,CASSLAPGRTANTGELFF
TRBV6-4,TRBJ1-3,CASSPLPGQGSGNTIYF
TRBV6-4,TRBJ1-3,CASTTGPVNTIYF
TRBV7-3,TRBJ1-1,CASSLVVVGSGTEAFF
TRBV7-3,TRBJ1-2,CASSPSGTANYGYTF
TRBV2,TRBJ2-5,CASSVEETQYF
TRBV7-8,TRBJ2-2,CASSPTGTGIKELFF
TRBV28,NA,CASRRTSGEGGEQYF
TRBV6-4,TRBJ2-3,CASRGTSTDTQYF
TRBV6-5,TRBJ1-2,CASSYSRTGGGYGYTF
TRBV6-5,TRBJ2-3,CASRVGLSTDTQYF
TRBV27,TRBJ2-5,CASGVAVPLETQYF
TRBV9,TRBJ2-2,CASSVNQGGTTETGELFF
TRBV19,TRBJ2-5,CASSPPGPGETQYF
TRBV25-1,TRBJ2-1,CASSADRGGNEQFF
TRBV9,TRBJ2-2,CASSERNTGELFF
TRBV20-1,TRBJ2-1,CSAIPGIEQFF
TRBV5-1,TRBJ2-5,CASSLQLAGAGETQYF
TRBV2,TRBJ2-5,CASSEVRLGGLGTQYF
TRBV7-9,TRBJ1-1,CASFAWGQGTEAFF
TRBV6-5,TRBJ2-5,CASSYSTGGVETQYF
TRBV25-1,TRBJ2-1,CASLAGVYNEQFF
TRBV10-1,TRBJ2-7,CASSTPGTSYEQYF
TRBV13,TRBJ1-2,CASSSRQGGLDYGYTF
TRBV25-1,TRBJ2-1,CASRWTSGRNEQFF
TRBV5-1,TRBJ1-1,CASSYDRNTEAFF
TRBV18,TRBJ1-1,CASRQGGTEAFF
TRBV7-9,TRBJ2-3,CASSLSGSSPDTQYF
TRBV11-2,TRBJ1-4,CASSEGATNEKLFF
TRBV6-1,TRBJ2-2,CASSEMENTGELFF
TRBV30,TRBJ1-3,CAFRLSGNTIYF
TRBV5-1,TRBJ2-3,CASRPTGEATDTQYF
TRBV1,TRBJ2-1,CTSSQDFAGTTYNEQFF
TRBV11-2,TRBJ2-1,CASSLPLSGVEQFF
TRBV2,TRBJ2-2,CASSVAGLAAHTGELFF
TRBV6-1,TRBJ2-7,CASSEAPRTYEQYF
TRBV5-8,TRBJ1-5,CASSQGARGNQPQHF
TRBV19,TRBJ2-1,CASSINSPGSSYNEQFF
TRBV11-2,TRBJ2-3,CASSSTDTQYF
TRBV19,TRBJ1-1,CASSTGPQSTEAFF
TRBV5-1,TRBJ2-2,CASSVGTPRATGELFF
TRBV21-1,TRBJ2-7,CASSKVQGGENEQYF
TRBV2,TRBJ2-7,CASSEEVRYEQYF
TRBV4-1,TRBJ2-6,CASSRDYDSGANVLTF
TRBV18,TRBJ2-1,CASSPVLAGVRNEQFF
TRBV7-8,NA,CASSSVAGAGSYEQYF
TRBV18,TRBJ2-1,CASSPPTDASSYNEQFF